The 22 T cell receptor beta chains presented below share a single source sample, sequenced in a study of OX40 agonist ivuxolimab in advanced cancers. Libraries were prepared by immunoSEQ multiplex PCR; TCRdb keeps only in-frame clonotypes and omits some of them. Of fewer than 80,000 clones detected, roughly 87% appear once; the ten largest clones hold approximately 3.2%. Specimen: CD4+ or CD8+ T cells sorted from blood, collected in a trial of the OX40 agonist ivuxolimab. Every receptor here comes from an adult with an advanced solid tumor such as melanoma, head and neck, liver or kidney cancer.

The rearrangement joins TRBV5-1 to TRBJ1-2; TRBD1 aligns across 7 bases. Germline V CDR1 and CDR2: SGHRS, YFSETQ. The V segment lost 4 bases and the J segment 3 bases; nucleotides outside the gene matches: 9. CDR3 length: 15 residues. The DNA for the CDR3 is TGCGCCAGCAGCACGAATCCTCAGGGGGACTATGGCTACACCTTC. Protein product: CASSTNPQGDYGYTF.

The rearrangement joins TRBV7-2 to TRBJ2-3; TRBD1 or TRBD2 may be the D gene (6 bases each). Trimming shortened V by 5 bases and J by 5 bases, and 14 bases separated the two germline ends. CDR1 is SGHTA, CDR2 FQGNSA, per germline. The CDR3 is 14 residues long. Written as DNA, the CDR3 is TGTGCCAGCAGCCCATGGGGGGCGATAGATACGCAGTATTTT. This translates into CASSPWGAIDTQYF.

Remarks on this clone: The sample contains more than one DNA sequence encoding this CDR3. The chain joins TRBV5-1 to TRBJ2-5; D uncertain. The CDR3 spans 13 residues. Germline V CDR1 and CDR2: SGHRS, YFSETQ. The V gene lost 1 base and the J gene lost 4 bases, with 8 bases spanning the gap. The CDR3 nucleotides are TGCGCCAGCAGCTTGTCTCCTGGAGAGACCCAGTACTTC. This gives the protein CASSLSPGETQYF.

CDR3 bases: TGTGCCAGCATGGACAGTAGCTATGGCTACACCTTC. Protein: CASMDSSYGYTF. The V and J genes are TRBV6-1 and TRBJ1-2; a weak D match, TRBD1 (6 bases). Germline V lookup: CDR1 MNHNS, CDR2 SASEGT. The CDR3 sequence is 12 residues long. Trimming cost V 7 bases and J 4 bases, with 10 bases left between them.

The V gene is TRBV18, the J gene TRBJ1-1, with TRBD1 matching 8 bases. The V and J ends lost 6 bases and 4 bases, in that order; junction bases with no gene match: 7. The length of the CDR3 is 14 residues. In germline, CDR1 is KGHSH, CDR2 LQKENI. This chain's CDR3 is CASSPGQGLTEAFF. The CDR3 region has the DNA TGTGCCAGCTCCCCCGGACAGGGACTCACTGAAGCTTTCTTT.

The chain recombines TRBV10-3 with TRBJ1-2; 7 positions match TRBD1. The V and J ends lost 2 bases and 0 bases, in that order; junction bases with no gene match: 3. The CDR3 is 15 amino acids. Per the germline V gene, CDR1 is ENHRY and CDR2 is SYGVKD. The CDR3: CAISERQGTNYGYTF. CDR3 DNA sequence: TGTGCCATCAGTGAGCGACAGGGCACTAACTATGGCTACACCTTC.

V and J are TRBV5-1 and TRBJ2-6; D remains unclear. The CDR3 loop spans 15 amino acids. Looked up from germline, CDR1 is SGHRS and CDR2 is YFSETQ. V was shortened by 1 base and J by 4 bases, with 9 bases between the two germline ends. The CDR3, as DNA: TGCGCCAGCAGCTTGTTGGAGTCCGGGGCCAACGTCCTGACTTTC. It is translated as CASSLLESGANVLTF.

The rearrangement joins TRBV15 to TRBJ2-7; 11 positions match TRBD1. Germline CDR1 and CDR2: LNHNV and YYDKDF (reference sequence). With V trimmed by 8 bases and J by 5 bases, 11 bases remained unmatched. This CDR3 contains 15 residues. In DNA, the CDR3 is TGTGCCACCGGGACAGGGGGAATCGCGGTCCACGAGCAGTACTTC. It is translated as CATGTGGIAVHEQYF.

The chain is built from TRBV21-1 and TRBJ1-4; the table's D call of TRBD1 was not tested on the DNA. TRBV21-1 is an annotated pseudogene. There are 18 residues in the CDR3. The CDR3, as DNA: TGTGCCAGCAGCAAGGGTCATACAGGGGGGCGAGCTAATGAAAAACTGTTTTTT. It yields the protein CASSKGHTGGRANEKLFF.

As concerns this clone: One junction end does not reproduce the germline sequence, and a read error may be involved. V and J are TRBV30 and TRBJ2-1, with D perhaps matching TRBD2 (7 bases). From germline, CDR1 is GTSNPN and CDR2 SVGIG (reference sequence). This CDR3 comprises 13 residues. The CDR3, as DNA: TGTGCCTGGAGAATAGGGAGGACGGGGGGCGAACTCTTC. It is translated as CAWRIGRTGGELF.

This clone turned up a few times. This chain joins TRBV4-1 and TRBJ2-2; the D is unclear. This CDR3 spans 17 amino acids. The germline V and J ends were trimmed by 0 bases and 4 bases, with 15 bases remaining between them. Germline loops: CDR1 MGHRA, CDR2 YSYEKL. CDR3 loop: CASSQERARVGTGELFF. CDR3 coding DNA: TGCGCCAGCAGCCAAGAACGGGCTAGAGTGGGCACCGGGGAGCTGTTTTTT.

CDR3 DNA sequence: TGCGCCAGCAGCTCGTACGGGACAGTCCTTAATGAAAAACTGTTTTTT. Protein: CASSSYGTVLNEKLFF. The chain carries TRBV5-1 and TRBJ1-4; TRBD1 agrees at 7 bases. The junction had 9 bases not matched to a gene; V was cut back by 3 bases and J by 4 bases. CDR3 size: 16 residues. Germline V gene sequence: CDR1 SGHRS, CDR2 YFSETQ.

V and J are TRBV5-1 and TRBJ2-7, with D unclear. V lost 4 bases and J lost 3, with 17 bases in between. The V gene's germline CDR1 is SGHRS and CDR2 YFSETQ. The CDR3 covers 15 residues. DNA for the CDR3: TGCGCCAGCAGCACAAACCAAATAGGCAGCTACGAGCAGTACTTC. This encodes CASSTNQIGSYEQYF.

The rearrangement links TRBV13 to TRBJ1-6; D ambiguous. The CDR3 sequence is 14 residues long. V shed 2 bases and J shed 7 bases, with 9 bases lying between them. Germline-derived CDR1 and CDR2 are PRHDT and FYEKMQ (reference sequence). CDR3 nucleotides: TGTGCCAGCAGCTTACTACGGAGCAATTCACCCCTCCACTTT. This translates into CASSLLRSNSPLHF.

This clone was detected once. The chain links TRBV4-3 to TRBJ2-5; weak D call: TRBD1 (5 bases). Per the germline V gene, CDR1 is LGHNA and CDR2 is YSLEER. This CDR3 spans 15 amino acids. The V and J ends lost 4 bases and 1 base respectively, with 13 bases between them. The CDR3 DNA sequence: TGCGCCAGCAGCCTCCGAGCGACAGCCCAAGAGACCCAGTACTTC. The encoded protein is CASSLRATAQETQYF.

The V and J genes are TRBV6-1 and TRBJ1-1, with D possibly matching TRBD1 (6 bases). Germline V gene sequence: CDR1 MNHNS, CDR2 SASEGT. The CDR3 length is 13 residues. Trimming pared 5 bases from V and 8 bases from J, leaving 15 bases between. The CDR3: CASSLTGQAEAFF. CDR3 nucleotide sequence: TGTGCCAGCAGTTTGACAGGTCAGGCAGAAGCTTTCTTT.

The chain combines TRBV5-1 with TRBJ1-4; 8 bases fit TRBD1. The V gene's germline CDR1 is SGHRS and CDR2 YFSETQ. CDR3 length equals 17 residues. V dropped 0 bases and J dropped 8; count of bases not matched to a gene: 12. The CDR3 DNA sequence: TGCGCCAGCAGCTTGGGTGGCGGGACAGGATTGAGCGAAAAACTGTTTTTT. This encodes CASSLGGGTGLSEKLFF.

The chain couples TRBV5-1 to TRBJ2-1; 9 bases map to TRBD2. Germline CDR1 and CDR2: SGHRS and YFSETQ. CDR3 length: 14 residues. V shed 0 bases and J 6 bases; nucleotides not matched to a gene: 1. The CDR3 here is CASSLGLAVNEQFF. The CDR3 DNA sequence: TGCGCCAGCAGCTTGGGACTAGCGGTCAATGAGCAGTTCTTC.

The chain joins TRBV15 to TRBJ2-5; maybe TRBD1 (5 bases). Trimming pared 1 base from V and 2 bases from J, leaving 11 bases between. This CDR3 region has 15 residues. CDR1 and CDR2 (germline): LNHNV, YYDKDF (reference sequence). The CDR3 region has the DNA TGTGCCACCAGCAGAGGGCGACAGATTCAAGAGACCCAGTACTTC. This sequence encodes CATSRGRQIQETQYF.

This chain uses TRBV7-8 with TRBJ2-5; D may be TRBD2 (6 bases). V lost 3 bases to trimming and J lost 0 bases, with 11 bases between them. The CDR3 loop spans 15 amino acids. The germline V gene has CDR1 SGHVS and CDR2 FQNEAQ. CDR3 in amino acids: CASSLMGGDQETQYF. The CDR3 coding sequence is TGTGCCAGCAGCTTGATGGGGGGAGACCAAGAGACCCAGTACTTC.

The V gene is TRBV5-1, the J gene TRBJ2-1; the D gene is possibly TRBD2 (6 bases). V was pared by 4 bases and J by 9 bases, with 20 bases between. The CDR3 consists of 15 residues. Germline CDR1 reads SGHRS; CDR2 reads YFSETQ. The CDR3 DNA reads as TGCGCCAGCAGCCTACGGGACTCTCCTTCCCTTGAGCAGTTCTTC. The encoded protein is CASSLRDSPSLEQFF.

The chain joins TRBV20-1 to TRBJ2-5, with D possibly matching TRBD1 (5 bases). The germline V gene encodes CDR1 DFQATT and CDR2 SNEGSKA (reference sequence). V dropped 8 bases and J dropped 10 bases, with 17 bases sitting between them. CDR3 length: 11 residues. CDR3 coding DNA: TGCAGTCCTCAACAGGTCTCGGACCAGTACTTC. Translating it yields CSPQQVSDQYF.